This TCR beta chain was sequenced in a study of molecular identifiers for immune sequencing clone quantification. Study-wide results and caveats: The study found clones above 20 RNA copies held over 99% of effector molecules and under 1% in naive cells. Highly expanded clone sizes could end up underestimated if a barcode were shared by identical TCR molecules. Detecting spiked Jurkat TCR RNA from one cell among 950,000 to 1,000,000 naive cells was reportedly possible.

At least ten counts were recorded for this clonotype. What it binds is unknown. The trim removed 3 bases at V and 2 bases at J, leaving 7 bases unmatched. CDR1 and CDR2 (germline): DFQATT, SNEGSKA (reference sequence). This CDR3 spans 17 amino acids. TCRdb re-derived calls from the PCR reads in MiXCR, one entry per CDR3 protein. The table records around 460,000 distinct CDR3 sequences, 20% to 25% of them present only once. Specimen: naive CD8+ T cells from blood, with Jurkat cell RNA spiked in. As to subset: FACS-sorted CD8+CD4-CCR7+CD45RA+ naive T cells. The rearrangement uses TRBV20-1 and TRBJ2-3; 14 nucleotides match TRBD2. The sequence was obtained from a human donor in good health. Some libraries in this study had Jurkat cell RNA spiked in. CDR3 sequence (DNA): TGCAGTGCTAGTTCGGGACTAGCGGGAGTAGACACAGATACGCAGTATTTT. Translating gives CSASSGLAGVDTDTQYF.